These T cell receptor beta chains were read from a single sample in a study of T cell repertoires in cytomegalovirus infection. In TCRdb, the reads were re-called with MiXCR into one record per CDR3 protein. The sample lists under 200,000 distinct CDR3 sequences, roughly 9.8% seen once, with about 4.6% in the top ten. The sequencing sample was made of PBMCs. These receptors were collected from a human donor in good health (CMV status not recorded). Some clones in this sample may be carry-over from other donors' samples. Each CDR3 is given with its conserved first and last residue. Each record gives: J gene, clone size, V gene, D gene, CDR3 DNA, CDR3 protein. The D gene is left open where the match is weak. Where a row states a size, it is once, few, many or the class of an expanded clone; other rows omit it.

TRBJ1-2,few,TRBV2,TRBD1,TGTGCCAGCACCGACAGGGCCCGCGGGGGCTACACCTTC,CASTDRARGGYTF
TRBJ2-1,few,TRBV28,.,TGTGCCAGCAGTTCGGCAAGCTCCTACAATGAGCAGTTCTTC,CASSSASSYNEQFF
TRBJ2-7,many,TRBV7-8,TRBD1,TGTGCCAGCAGCTCGGGACAGGGGGCAACCTACGAGCAGTACTTC,CASSSGQGATYEQYF
TRBJ1-4,once,TRBV12-3/TRBV12-4,TRBD1,TGTGCCAGCAGTTCCGACAGGGGGCTTTGGGAAAAACTGTTTTTT,CASSSDRGLWEKLFF
TRBJ2-1,many,TRBV6-1,TRBD2,TGTGCCAGCAGAGGGGGTCGACTAGCGGGGTACAATGAGCAGTTCTTC,CASRGGRLAGYNEQFF
TRBJ1-2,many,TRBV7-9,.,TGTGCCAGCAGCTTACCCGGGAACTATGGCTACACCTTC,CASSLPGNYGYTF
TRBJ2-4,many,TRBV7-2,TRBD2,TGTGCCAGCAGCCTGGGGACTACCCCAGTCATTCAGTACTTC,CASSLGTTPVIQYF
TRBJ2-1,.,TRBV12-3/TRBV12-4,TRBD1,TGTGCCAGCAGTCTCCGACAGGGGGCTAACTCCTACAATGAGCAGTTCTTC,CASSLRQGANSYNEQFF
TRBJ2-7,many,TRBV28,TRBD2,TGTGCCAGCAGTTTACTCTCGGGACTAGCGGGATACGAGCAGTACTTC,CASSLLSGLAGYEQYF
TRBJ2-2,many,TRBV28,.,TGTGCCAGCAGTAAGATGGGGGAGCTGTTTTTT,CASSKMGELFF
TRBJ2-1,many,TRBV7-2,TRBD2,TGTGCCAGCAGCTTAGTGAGGACTAGCACCCAAGAGCAGTTCTTC,CASSLVRTSTQEQFF
TRBJ1-1,.,TRBV19,.,TGTGCCAGTAGTAGTGGGAAAACGGAAGCTTTCTTT,CASSSGKTEAFF
TRBJ1-1,.,TRBV10-3,.,TGTGCCATCAGTGGTAGGGACCTCAGGGCCGGGACTGAAGCTTTCTTT,CAISGRDLRAGTEAFF
TRBJ1-6,many,TRBV7-2,.,TGTGCCAGCAGCTTAGTACAGGGCTCGAATTCACCCCTCCACTTT,CASSLVQGSNSPLHF
TRBJ1-5,many,TRBV19,TRBD1,TGTGCCAGTTGCGTTGGGCCGGGACAGGGCGCCCAGGGCAATCAGCCCCAGCATTTT,CASCVGPGQGAQGNQPQHF
TRBJ1-1,.,TRBV29-1,.,TGCAGCACAATGACAGAGAACACTGAAGCTTTCTTT,CSTMTENTEAFF
TRBJ1-5,many,TRBV6-2/TRBV6-3,.,TGTGCCAGCAGGGACACGCTCAATCAGCCCCAGCATTTT,CASRDTLNQPQHF
TRBJ2-2,many,TRBV6-4,TRBD2,TGTGCCAGCAGCAATACACTAGCGGGAGAAGCCGGGGAGCTGTTTTTT,CASSNTLAGEAGELFF
TRBJ2-3,.,TRBV20-1,TRBD2,TGCAGTGCTAGGGCCCCGCGGGAGGGGATAGATACGCAGTATTTT,CSARAPREGIDTQYF
TRBJ2-2,few,TRBV7-3,.,TGTGCCAGCAGCCCCGGACAGTCCGGTGGGGAGCTGTTTTTT,CASSPGQSGGELFF
TRBJ1-2,few,TRBV29-1,.,TGCAGCGTTGAAGCTCATGTCTCTGGCTACACCTTC,CSVEAHVSGYTF
TRBJ1-1,.,TRBV5-1,.,TGCGCCAGCAGCTTGGCAGGGCGGAGGGACACTGAAGCTTTCTTT,CASSLAGRRDTEAFF
TRBJ1-4,many,TRBV28,.,TGTGCCAGCAGTTTGAGAGGGGGAGCTGAAAAACTGTTTTTT,CASSLRGGAEKLFF
TRBJ2-2,many,TRBV7-2,TRBD1,TGTGCCAGCAGCTTAATCGGGACAGCGAACACCGGGGAGCTGTTTTTT,CASSLIGTANTGELFF
TRBJ2-1,few,TRBV29-1,.,TGCAGCGTTGAAGGGAGGGGAGTACGGTACAATGAGCAGTTCTTC,CSVEGRGVRYNEQFF
TRBJ2-7,.,TRBV29-1,.,TGCAGCGCCGCCTTAGGGGGTCCCTACGAGCAGTACTTC,CSAALGGPYEQYF
TRBJ1-2,many,TRBV7-2,.,TGTGCCAGCAGTCTAGGGTCGGGTTTTGGTGGCTACACCTTC,CASSLGSGFGGYTF
TRBJ2-2,.,TRBV20-1,TRBD2,TGCAGTGCTCCCGGACTAGCGGGAGTCACCGGGGAGCTGTTTTTT,CSAPGLAGVTGELFF
TRBJ2-5,many,TRBV12-3/TRBV12-4,TRBD2,TGTGCCAGCAGGGGACTAGCGGGAGGGCCGGAGACCCAGTACTTC,CASRGLAGGPETQYF
TRBJ2-1,few,TRBV3-1,TRBD2,TGTGCCAGCAGACTAAGCGGGAGAGGGAATGGAGAGCAGTTCTTC,CASRLSGRGNGEQFF
TRBJ1-1,many,TRBV11-2,TRBD1,TGTGCCAGCAGCTTCGGACAGGGGGGTGCTTTCTTT,CASSFGQGGAFF
TRBJ1-1,many,TRBV28,.,TGTGCCAGCAGTTCTACCTTGGAGAATATCCCTGAAGCTTTCTTT,CASSSTLENIPEAFF
TRBJ2-3,.,TRBV20-1,TRBD2,TGCAGTGCCCACCTGTTGGGAGCGGGGATCACAGATACGCAGTATTTT,CSAHLLGAGITDTQYF
TRBJ1-2,many,TRBV7-2,.,TGTGCCAGCAGCTTAGGGGCAGGGCTCGACACCTTC,CASSLGAGLDTF
TRBJ1-2,many,TRBV7-2,TRBD1,TGTGCCAGCAGCTTCCGGGACAGGACCAACTATGGCTACACCTTC,CASSFRDRTNYGYTF
TRBJ2-3,many,TRBV30,.,TGTGCCTGGAGTCTGGGAACAGTTCAACCTAGCACAGATACGCAGTATTTT,CAWSLGTVQPSTDTQYF
TRBJ1-4,.,TRBV20-1,TRBD1,TGCAGTGCGGAGACAGGGTTCGGCGAAAAACTGTTTTTT,CSAETGFGEKLFF
TRBJ1-1,many,TRBV6-6,.,TGTGCCAGCAGAACCTATATGCGGAACACTGAAGCTTTCTTT,CASRTYMRNTEAFF
TRBJ2-6,many,TRBV18,.,TGTGCCAGCTCACCACAAGGGCGGGCTGGGGCCAACGTCCTGACTTTC,CASSPQGRAGANVLTF
TRBJ2-3,few,TRBV10-3,.,TGTGCCATCAGTGACGTCCTAAGCACAGATACGCAGTATTTT,CAISDVLSTDTQYF
TRBJ2-5,many,TRBV12-3/TRBV12-4,.,TGTGCCAGCCACTGGACATCTAACTCGGAGACCCAGTACTTC,CASHWTSNSETQYF
TRBJ1-5,few,TRBV6-2/TRBV6-3,.,TGTGCCAGCAGTTCAGGGTGGGCCCAGCATTTT,CASSSGWAQHF
TRBJ2-2,many,TRBV7-2,.,TGTGCCAGCAGCTTGGGTCAGCAGTACACCGGGGAGCTGTTTTTT,CASSLGQQYTGELFF
TRBJ2-5,.,TRBV28,TRBD2,TGTGCCAGCAGTTCGGCTGCGGGGGCCCAGTACTTC,CASSSAAGAQYF
TRBJ1-1,.,TRBV20-1,.,TGCAGTGCTAGCAGGGAAATGAACACTGAAGCTTTCTTT,CSASREMNTEAFF